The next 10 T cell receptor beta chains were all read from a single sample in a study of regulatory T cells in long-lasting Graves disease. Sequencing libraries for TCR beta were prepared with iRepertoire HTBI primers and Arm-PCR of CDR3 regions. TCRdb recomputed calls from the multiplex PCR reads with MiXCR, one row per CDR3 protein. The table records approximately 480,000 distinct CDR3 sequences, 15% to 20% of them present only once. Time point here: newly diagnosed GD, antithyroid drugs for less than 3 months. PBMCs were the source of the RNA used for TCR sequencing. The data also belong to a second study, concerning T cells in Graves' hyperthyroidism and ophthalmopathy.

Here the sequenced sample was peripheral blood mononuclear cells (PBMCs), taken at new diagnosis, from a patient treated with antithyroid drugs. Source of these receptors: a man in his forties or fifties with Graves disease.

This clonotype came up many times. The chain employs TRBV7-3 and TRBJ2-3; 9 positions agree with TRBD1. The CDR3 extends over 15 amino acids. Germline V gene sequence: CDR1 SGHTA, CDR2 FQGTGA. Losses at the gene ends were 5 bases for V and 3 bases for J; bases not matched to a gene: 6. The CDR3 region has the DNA TGTGCCAGCAGCGAAACAGGGGGCGCGACAGATACGCAGTATTTT. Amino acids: CASSETGGATDTQYF.

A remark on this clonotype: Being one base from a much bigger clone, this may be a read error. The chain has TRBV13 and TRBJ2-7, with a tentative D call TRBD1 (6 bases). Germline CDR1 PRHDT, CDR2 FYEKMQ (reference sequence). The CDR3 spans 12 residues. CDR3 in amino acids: CAGSTRQDEQYF. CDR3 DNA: TGTGCCGGCAGCACCCGACAGGACGAGCAGTACTTC.

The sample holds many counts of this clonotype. CDR3 residues: CASSLGRAGAYNQPQHF. CDR3 DNA sequence: TGTGCCAGCAGTTTAGGCAGGGCCGGGGCATACAATCAGCCCCAGCATTTT. This rearrangement joins TRBV28 to TRBJ1-5; D is possibly TRBD1 (5 bases). CDR1 is MDHEN, CDR2 SYDVKM, per germline. The CDR3 spans 17 residues. Trimming removed 2 bases from V and 3 bases from J, with 17 bases in between. The entire variable domain, with the rest obtained from reference TRBV28 and TRBJ1-5, is as follows: DVKVTQSSRYLVKRTGEKVFLECVQDMDHENMFWYRQDPGLGLRLIYFSYDVKMKEKGDIPEGYSVSREKKERFSLILESASTNQTSMYLCASSLGRAGAYNQPQHFGDGTRLSIL.

The DNA for the CDR3 is TGTGCCACCCGAGGAGATAACACAGATACGCAGTATTTT. Amino acid sequence: CATRGDNTDTQYF. The genes are TRBV24-1 and TRBJ2-3; no firm D call. CDR3 length: 13 residues. V was trimmed by 9 bases and J by 2 bases, leaving 11 bases between them. Germline V gives CDR1 KGHDR, CDR2 SFDVKD.

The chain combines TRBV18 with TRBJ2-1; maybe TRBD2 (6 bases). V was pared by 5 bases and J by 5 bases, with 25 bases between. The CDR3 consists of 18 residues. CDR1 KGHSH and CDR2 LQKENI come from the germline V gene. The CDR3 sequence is CASSTARPRGRRNNEQFF. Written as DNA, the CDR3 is TGTGCCAGCTCAACGGCCCGGCCCCGAGGGAGGCGGAACAATGAGCAGTTCTTC.

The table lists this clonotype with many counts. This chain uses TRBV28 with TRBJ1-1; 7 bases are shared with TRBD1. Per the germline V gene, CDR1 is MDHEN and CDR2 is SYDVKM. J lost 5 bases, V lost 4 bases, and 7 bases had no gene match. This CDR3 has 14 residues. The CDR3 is CASSSQGRRTEAFF. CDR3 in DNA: TGTGCCAGCAGTTCACAGGGGCGCAGGACTGAAGCTTTCTTT. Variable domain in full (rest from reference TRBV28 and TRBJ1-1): DVKVTQSSRYLVKRTGEKVFLECVQDMDHENMFWYRQDPGLGLRLIYFSYDVKMKEKGDIPEGYSVSREKKERFSLILESASTNQTSMYLCASSSQGRRTEAFFGQGTRLTVV.

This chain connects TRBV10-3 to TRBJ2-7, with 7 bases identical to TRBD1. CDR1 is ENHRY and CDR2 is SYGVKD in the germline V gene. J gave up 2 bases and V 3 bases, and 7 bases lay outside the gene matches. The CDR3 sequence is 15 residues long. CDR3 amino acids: CAISDLDRVAYEQYF. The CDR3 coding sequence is TGTGCCATCAGTGACCTCGACAGGGTTGCCTACGAGCAGTACTTC.

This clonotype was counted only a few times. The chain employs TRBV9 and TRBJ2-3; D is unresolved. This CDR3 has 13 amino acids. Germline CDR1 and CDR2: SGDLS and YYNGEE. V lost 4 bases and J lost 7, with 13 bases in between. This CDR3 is CASSLRTTNTQYF. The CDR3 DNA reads TGTGCCAGCAGCCTCCGCACCACGAATACGCAGTATTTT.

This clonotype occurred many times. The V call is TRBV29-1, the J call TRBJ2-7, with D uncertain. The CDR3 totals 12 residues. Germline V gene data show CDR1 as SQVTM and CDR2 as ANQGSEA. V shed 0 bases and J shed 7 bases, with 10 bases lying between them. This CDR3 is CSVEDGMGEQYF. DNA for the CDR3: TGCAGCGTTGAAGACGGAATGGGGGAGCAGTACTTC.

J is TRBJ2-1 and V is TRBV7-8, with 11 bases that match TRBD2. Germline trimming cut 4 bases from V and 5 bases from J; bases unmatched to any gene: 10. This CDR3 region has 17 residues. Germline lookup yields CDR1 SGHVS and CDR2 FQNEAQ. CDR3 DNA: TGTGCCAGCAGCTCATACCCGGGGACTAGCGGAGACAATGAGCAGTTCTTC. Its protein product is CASSSYPGTSGDNEQFF.